Listed here is a single TCR beta chain. This sample is drawn from a study of blood T cells in healthy people across ages. Next came a second PCR, run for about 6 to 12 cycles, which used a sample-barcoded 5' primer along with a J-beta primer mix. At least 2.5 million CDR3-containing paired-end reads were obtained per sample. Via MiXCR, TCRdb re-called the 5' RACE reads, giving one row per CDR3 protein. This table holds 1.8 million or so distinct CDR3 sequences, 35% to 50% found once. This receptor was identified in a human donor in good health. Sample: blood.

This CDR3 reads CASSLVTGETDTQYF. The CDR3, as DNA: TGCGCCAGCAGCTTGGTGACAGGGGAGACAGATACGCAGTATTTT. The V gene is TRBV5-1, the J gene TRBJ2-3; 8 bases map to TRBD1. The germline V gene encodes CDR1 SGHRS and CDR2 YFSETQ. V was clipped by 0 bases and J by 3 bases; unmatched bases: 3. The CDR3 spans 15 residues.